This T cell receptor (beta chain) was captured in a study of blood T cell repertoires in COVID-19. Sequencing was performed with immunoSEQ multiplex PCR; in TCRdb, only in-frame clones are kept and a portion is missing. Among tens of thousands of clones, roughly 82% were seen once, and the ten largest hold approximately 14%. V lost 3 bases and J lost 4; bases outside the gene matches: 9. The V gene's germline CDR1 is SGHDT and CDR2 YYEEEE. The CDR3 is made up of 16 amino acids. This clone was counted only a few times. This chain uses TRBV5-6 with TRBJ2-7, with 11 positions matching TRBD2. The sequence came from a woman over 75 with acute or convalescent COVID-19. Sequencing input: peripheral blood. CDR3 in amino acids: CASSSPRLAGGYEQYF. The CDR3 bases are TGTGCCAGCAGCTCCCCCAGGCTAGCGGGAGGATACGAGCAGTACTTC. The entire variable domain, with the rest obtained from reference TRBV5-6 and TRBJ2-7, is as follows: DAGVTQSPTHLIKTRGQQVTLRCSPKSGHDTVSWYQQALGQGPQFIFQYYEEEERQRGNFPDRFSGHQFPNYSSELNVNALLLGDSALYLCASSSPRLAGGYEQYFGPGTRLTVT.